The clone carrying this T cell receptor (beta chain) was found a few times. Antigen specificity is unknown. The data stem from a study of post-analysis software for immune sequencing data. Study-wide findings and caveats: Roughly 5 TRBV segments, TRBV5-6, TRBV5-1 and TRBV20-1 among them, were found more frequent in patients than controls.

The library was made from cDNA and included unique molecular identifiers. TCRdb recomputed calls from the PCR reads with MiXCR, one row per CDR3 protein. The top ten hold 4% to 5% of the sample, which has about 770,000 distinct CDR3 sequences, about 43% seen once. Germline CDR1 is KGHDR and CDR2 is SFDVKD. Trimming took off 6 bases at V and 2 bases at J, with 25 bases between the two ends. The CDR3 covers 19 residues. The sequence came from a girl under 18 with multiple sclerosis. Sequenced sample: blood. V gene TRBV24-1 combines with J gene TRBJ2-1, with D tentatively TRBD1 (6 bases). The CDR3 loop is CATSPHSRYRANTYNEQFF. The CDR3 nucleotides read TGTGCCACCAGTCCACACTCCCGTTACAGGGCCAATACCTACAATGAGCAGTTCTTC.